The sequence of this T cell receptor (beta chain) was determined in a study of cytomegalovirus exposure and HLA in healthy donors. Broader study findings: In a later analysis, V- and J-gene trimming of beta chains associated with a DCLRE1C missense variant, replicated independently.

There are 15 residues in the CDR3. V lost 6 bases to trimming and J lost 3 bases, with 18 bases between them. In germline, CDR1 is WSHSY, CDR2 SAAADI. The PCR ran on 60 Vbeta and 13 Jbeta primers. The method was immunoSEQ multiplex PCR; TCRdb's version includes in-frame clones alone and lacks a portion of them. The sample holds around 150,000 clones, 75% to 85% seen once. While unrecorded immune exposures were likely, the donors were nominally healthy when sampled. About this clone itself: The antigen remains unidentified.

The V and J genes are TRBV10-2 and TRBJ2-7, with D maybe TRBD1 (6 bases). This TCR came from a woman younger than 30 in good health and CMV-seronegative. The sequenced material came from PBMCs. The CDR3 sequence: CASRARGARGYEQYF. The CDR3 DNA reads TGCGCCAGCAGGGCTCGAGGGGCCAGGGGCTACGAGCAGTACTTC.